This TCR beta chain came from a study of blood T cell repertoires in COVID-19. Study summary: Acute-phase and convalescent COVID-19 samples originated in the United States, Italy and Spain. T cells, B-cell-depleted T cells, or PBMCs provided the cDNA or gDNA that served as material.

Between the trimmed V and J ends, which lost 6 bases and 0 bases, there was a span of 12 bases. This CDR3 is built from 14 residues. The germline gives CDR1 MNHGY, CDR2 SVAAGI. Original processing notes: Estimated nucleated cell counts came from reference gene primer amplification. The table came from immunoSEQ multiplex PCR; TCRdb's copy has only in-frame clones and leaves some out. V, J and clone size are those of that table, while D and trimming were read from the DNA. The sample lists approximately 300,000 clones, roughly 86% occurring once. The sequenced sample consisted of PBMCs or T cells enriched from blood (not recorded which). This TCR was recovered from a woman aged 25 to 39 who had recovered from COVID-19. The chain uses TRBV6-9 and TRBJ2-7; the D gene is possibly TRBD1 (5 bases). CDR3 bases: TGTGCCAGCAGGGACGGACAAAGCTCCTACGAGCAGTACTTC. Amino acid sequence: CASRDGQSSYEQYF.